Listed here is a single TCR beta chain. TCRdb's copy holds only in-frame clones and misses some; the assay was immunoSEQ multiplex PCR. The top ten clones hold about 1.1% of a sample with some 2,000,000 clones, just under 95% of them seen once. This sample was taken from a study of shared clonotypes between healthy human individuals. Background on the study: Plates per donor: three CD4 naive, three CD4 memory, two CD8 naive, one CD8 memory.

CDR3 size: 17 residues. V lost 4 bases and J lost 4, with 22 bases in between. CDR1 and CDR2 from the germline V gene are MDHEN and SYDVKM. Terminally differentiated effector memory CD45RA+ cells were left out of the naive CD8 fraction, which was CD45RO-negative and positively selected for CCR7. V gene TRBV28 combines with J gene TRBJ1-1, with D perhaps matching TRBD1 (6 bases). The sequence was obtained from a man between 18 and 29 years old in good health. The specimen was naive CD8+ T cells sorted from blood. CDR3: CASSSPRARQAGTEAFF. The CDR3 DNA sequence: TGTGCCAGCAGTTCCCCCCGCGCCCGACAGGCTGGCACTGAAGCTTTCTTT. The variable domain in full, completed from reference TRBV28 and TRBJ1-1, reads DVKVTQSSRYLVKRTGEKVFLECVQDMDHENMFWYRQDPGLGLRLIYFSYDVKMKEKGDIPEGYSVSREKKERFSLILESASTNQTSMYLCASSSPRARQAGTEAFFGQGTRLTVV.